This T cell receptor (beta chain) was documented in a study of cytomegalovirus exposure and HLA in healthy donors. Whole-study findings and limits: Reportedly, HLA-A and HLA-B alleles of most subjects were accurately predicted from TCR beta.

This clone was observed a single time. Its cognate antigen is unknown. The PCR had 60 Vbeta and 13 Jbeta primers. Data came from immunoSEQ multiplex PCR; TCRdb stores just in-frame clones and leaves some out. The repertoire holds about 250,000 clones, with about 75% as singletons. Trimming stripped 1 base from V and 9 bases from J, with 16 bases between. Germline V gene sequence: CDR1 LGHNA, CDR2 YNFKEQ. This CDR3 spans 16 amino acids. The V call is TRBV4-2, the J call TRBJ1-6; tentative D call: TRBD1 (5 bases). The source of this sequence is a female donor in good health and CMV-seronegative. Specimen: PBMCs. The CDR3 loop is CASSQVPAAGASPLHF. The CDR3 DNA sequence: TGTGCCAGCAGCCAAGTCCCGGCTGCTGGGGCTTCACCCCTCCACTTT.